The rows below give T cell receptor beta chains drawn from one sample of a study of patients and donors after allogeneic stem cell transplantation. TCRdb redid the calling of the RT-PCR reads with MiXCR, one entry per CDR3 protein. The data contain 90,000 to 130,000 distinct CDR3 sequences, 35% of them singletons. The sequenced sample was blood, either unsorted or a sorted T cell fraction (not recorded which). These receptors all come from a human donor who was either an allogeneic HSCT recipient or a stem cell or donor lymphocyte infusion donor (not recorded which). It is not recorded whose cells these are; they may come from a transplant donor. Both conserved end residues are part of each CDR3. The D gene is left open where the match is weak. Only some rows state a clone size, as once, few, many or a class for expanded clones.

V: TRBV6-5; D: NA; size: NA; J: TRBJ2-5; CDR3: CASSWEGGSETQYF; DNA: TGTGCCAGCAGTTGGGAGGGGGGATCAGAGACCCAGTACTTC
V: TRBV10-3; D: TRBD2; size: NA; J: TRBJ2-1; CDR3: CAISASGTQFF; DNA: TGTGCCATCAGCGCCAGCGGGACCCAGTTCTTC
V: TRBV7-9; D: NA; size: NA; J: TRBJ1-4; CDR3: CASSLRKDRFYEKLFF; DNA: TGTGCCAGCAGCTTACGAAAGGACCGCTTTTATGAAAAACTGTTTTTT
V: TRBV5-1; D: NA; size: NA; J: TRBJ1-1; CDR3: CASSIGMGGTEAFF; DNA: TGCGCCAGCAGTATTGGGATGGGCGGCACTGAAGCTTTCTTT
V: TRBV4-3; D: TRBD1; size: NA; J: TRBJ1-2; CDR3: CASSQGGAGGGLYGYTF; DNA: TGCGCCAGCAGCCAAGGAGGGGCAGGGGGTGGACTCTATGGCTACACCTTC
V: TRBV29-1; D: NA; size: NA; J: TRBJ2-7; CDR3: CSAGSNYEQYF; DNA: TGCAGCGCGGGCTCTAACTACGAGCAGTACTTC
V: TRBV6-5; D: NA; size: NA; J: TRBJ1-1; CDR3: CASRSIPGTEAFF; DNA: TGTGCCAGCAGATCGATACCCGGCACTGAAGCTTTCTTT
V: TRBV29-1; D: TRBD2; size: few; J: TRBJ2-7; CDR3: CSVRRTSGLTYEQYF; DNA: TGCAGCGTGCGCCGGACTAGCGGACTTACCTACGAGCAGTACTTC
V: TRBV20-1; D: NA; size: NA; J: TRBJ1-4; CDR3: CSAAGQRNEKLFF; DNA: TGCAGTGCTGCTGGTCAGAGAAATGAAAAACTGTTTTTT
V: TRBV12-3/TRBV12-4; D: NA; size: many; J: TRBJ1-2; CDR3: CASSLVRDGYGYGYTF; DNA: TGTGCCAGCAGTTTAGTCCGGGACGGGTATGGCTATGGCTACACCTTC
V: TRBV10-3; D: NA; size: NA; J: TRBJ2-2; CDR3: CAINPGPKSPGELFF; DNA: TGTGCCATCAATCCGGGACCGAAATCCCCCGGGGAGCTGTTTTTT
V: TRBV20-1; D: TRBD2; size: medium-sized; J: TRBJ2-4; CDR3: CSARGQREGRNIQYF; DNA: TGCAGTGCTAGAGGTCAGCGGGAGGGGAGAAACATTCAGTACTTC
V: TRBV11-2; D: NA; size: NA; J: TRBJ2-2; CDR3: CASSTWTSFPAFTGELFF; DNA: TGTGCCAGCAGCACGTGGACTTCTTTCCCGGCGTTCACCGGGGAGCTGTTTTTT
V: TRBV7-8; D: NA; size: many; J: TRBJ1-3; CDR3: CASSFAGAQGNTIYF; DNA: TGTGCCAGCAGCTTTGCAGGGGCGCAAGGAAACACCATATATTTT
V: TRBV5-1; D: TRBD1; size: NA; J: TRBJ2-1; CDR3: CASRPGQGAYEQFF; DNA: TGCGCCAGCAGACCAGGACAGGGGGCGTATGAGCAGTTCTTC
V: TRBV7-2; D: NA; size: NA; J: TRBJ1-5; CDR3: CASSFLGVGQPQHF; DNA: TGTGCCAGCAGCTTTTTGGGGGTAGGTCAGCCCCAGCATTTT
V: TRBV7-2; D: TRBD1; size: once; J: TRBJ1-5; CDR3: CASSPRGSPNQPQHF; DNA: TGTGCCAGCAGCCCCAGGGGGTCCCCCAATCAGCCCCAGCATTTT
V: TRBV7-2; D: TRBD2; size: few; J: TRBJ2-1; CDR3: CASSSRLAGVAYNEQFF; DNA: TGTGCCAGCAGCTCGCGTTTAGCGGGAGTGGCCTACAATGAGCAGTTCTTC
V: TRBV3-1; D: TRBD2; size: NA; J: TRBJ2-1; CDR3: CASSQDETSAKRNEQFF; DNA: TGTGCCAGCAGCCAAGACGAGACTAGCGCCAAACGGAATGAGCAGTTCTTC
V: TRBV28; D: NA; size: NA; J: TRBJ1-2; CDR3: CASSLVAYGYTF; DNA: TGTGCCAGCAGTTTAGTTGCCTATGGCTACACCTTC
V: TRBV12-3/TRBV12-4; D: TRBD1; size: NA; J: TRBJ1-2; CDR3: CASSLPRGLSYTF; DNA: TGTGCCAGCAGTTTACCGAGGGGGCTAAGCTACACCTTC
V: TRBV6-2/TRBV6-3; D: NA; size: NA; J: TRBJ1-2; CDR3: CASSLYPGHLNYGYTF; DNA: TGTGCCAGCAGTTTATACCCGGGACACCTTAACTATGGCTACACCTTC
V: TRBV12-3/TRBV12-4; D: TRBD1; size: NA; J: TRBJ1-2; CDR3: CASSLDRGSGYTF; DNA: TGTGCCAGCAGCTTGGACAGGGGGAGTGGCTACACCTTC
V: TRBV4-2; D: TRBD2; size: NA; J: TRBJ2-1; CDR3: CASSPGLASHEQFF; DNA: TGTGCCAGCAGCCCGGGACTAGCTAGCCATGAGCAGTTCTTC
V: TRBV21-1; D: NA; size: NA; J: TRBJ2-7; CDR3: CASSNVGEQYF; DNA: TGTGCCAGCAGCAATGTTGGCGAGCAGTACTTC
V: TRBV20-1; D: TRBD2; size: few; J: TRBJ2-2; CDR3: CSASHLAGAGELFF; DNA: TGCAGTGCTAGCCATCTAGCGGGAGCCGGGGAGCTGTTTTTT
V: TRBV20-1; D: NA; size: few; J: TRBJ1-1; CDR3: CSARTGPTAFF; DNA: TGCAGTGCTAGGACGGGACCCACGGCTTTCTTT
V: TRBV27; D: TRBD2; size: NA; J: TRBJ2-1; CDR3: CASSPRGVHRSYNEQFF; DNA: TGTGCCAGCAGCCCACGGGGGGTCCATCGCTCCTACAATGAGCAGTTCTTC
V: TRBV30; D: NA; size: few; J: TRBJ2-1; CDR3: CACPGTSYNEQFF; DNA: TGTGCCTGCCCAGGGACAAGTTACAATGAGCAGTTCTTC
V: TRBV13; D: TRBD2; size: large; J: TRBJ2-5; CDR3: CASTKGLAAQETQYF; DNA: TGTGCCAGCACCAAGGGACTAGCGGCACAAGAGACCCAGTACTTC
V: TRBV6-2/TRBV6-3; D: NA; size: NA; J: TRBJ2-1; CDR3: CASTYHKPGEQFF; DNA: TGTGCCAGCACCTACCATAAGCCGGGTGAGCAGTTCTTC
V: TRBV29-1; D: NA; size: NA; J: TRBJ2-1; CDR3: CSVEVYNEQFF; DNA: TGCAGCGTTGAGGTCTACAATGAGCAGTTCTTC
V: TRBV7-3; D: TRBD1; size: NA; J: TRBJ2-1; CDR3: CASSPGQANEQFF; DNA: TGTGCCAGCAGCCCCGGACAGGCCAATGAGCAGTTCTTC
V: TRBV10-3; D: NA; size: once; J: TRBJ2-1; CDR3: CAINRDEGLF; DNA: TGTGCCATTAACCGGGACGAGGGGCTCTTC
V: TRBV5-4; D: NA; size: NA; J: TRBJ2-1; CDR3: CASKPRGLNEQFF; DNA: TGTGCCAGCAAACCTAGGGGCCTCAATGAGCAGTTCTTC
V: TRBV6-5; D: NA; size: NA; J: TRBJ1-1; CDR3: CAVKGEASGDTEAFF; DNA: TGTGCCGTCAAGGGGGAGGCCTCGGGGGACACTGAAGCTTTCTTT
V: TRBV19; D: TRBD2; size: NA; J: TRBJ2-7; CDR3: CASKRTSGSPLFF; DNA: TGTGCCAGTAAGAGGACTAGCGGGAGCCCGCTTTTCTTC
V: TRBV7-2; D: NA; size: many; J: TRBJ1-5; CDR3: CASSSYSNQPQHF; DNA: TGTGCCAGCAGCTCCTATAGCAATCAGCCCCAGCATTTT
V: TRBV29-1; D: TRBD2; size: NA; J: TRBJ2-2; CDR3: CSVERRELTGELFF; DNA: TGCAGCGTTGAGAGGCGGGAGTTGACCGGGGAGCTGTTTTTT
V: TRBV7-2; D: NA; size: few; J: TRBJ2-1; CDR3: CASSLIRLALHYNEQFF; DNA: TGTGCCAGCAGTCTAATAAGGCTCGCCCTCCACTACAATGAGCAGTTCTTC
V: TRBV3-1; D: NA; size: once; J: TRBJ1-1; CDR3: CASSQDSSRYFF; DNA: TGTGCCAGCAGCCAAGATTCAAGCCGGTATTTCTTT
V: TRBV4-3; D: NA; size: few; J: TRBJ1-5; CDR3: CASSSNSNQPQHF; DNA: TGCGCCAGCAGCTCTAATAGCAATCAGCCCCAGCATTTT
V: TRBV6-5; D: NA; size: NA; J: TRBJ1-2; CDR3: CASSYADSFLGGYTF; DNA: TGTGCCAGCAGTTACGCGGACTCCTTTTTGGGAGGCTACACCTTC
V: TRBV14; D: TRBD1; size: NA; J: TRBJ2-7; CDR3: CASSQQTGTYEQYF; DNA: TGTGCCAGCAGCCAACAGACAGGGACCTACGAGCAGTACTTC
V: TRBV21-1; D: NA; size: NA; J: TRBJ2-7; CDR3: CASSTQLGIAGDEQYF; DNA: TGTGCCAGCAGCACGCAGTTGGGTATAGCGGGAGATGAGCAGTACTTC
V: TRBV6-5; D: NA; size: NA; J: TRBJ2-2; CDR3: CASSYGLTGYTGELFF; DNA: TGTGCCAGCAGTTACGGCCTGACAGGATACACCGGGGAGCTGTTTTTT